The rows below give T cell receptor beta chains drawn from one sample of a study of CD8+ T cells in alopecia areata. The table came from immunoSEQ multiplex PCR; TCRdb's copy has only in-frame clones and leaves some out. The repertoire holds 200,000 or so clones, with 35% to 40% as singletons. The sample consisted of CD4+ T cells sorted from blood, taken between weeks 30 and 35, from a patient treated with tofacitinib. These receptors all stem from a human donor with alopecia areata. CDR3s include the opening cysteine and the closing phenylalanine or tryptophan. A D gene is named only where the DNA matches it firmly. Expanded clones get a size class; other rows say once, few or many, or leave the size out.

V gene	J gene	clone size	D gene	CDR3 protein	CDR3 DNA
TRBV4-1	TRBJ2-7	-	TRBD2	CASSQDMSGSAYEQYF	TGCGCCAGCAGCCAAGATATGAGCGGGAGCGCCTACGAGCAGTACTTC
TRBV11-2	TRBJ2-5	few	TRBD2	CASSSNRLAVQQETQYF	TGTGCCAGCAGCTCGAACAGACTAGCGGTCCAACAAGAGACCCAGTACTTC
TRBV5-4	TRBJ2-3	-	TRBD2	CASSSWTSDTRYTDTQYF	TGTGCCAGCAGCTCATGGACTAGCGACACCCGATACACAGATACGCAGTATTTT
TRBV5-1	TRBJ1-1	-	-	CASAPAGGTEAFF	TGCGCCAGCGCTCCCGCGGGGGGCACTGAAGCTTTCTTT
TRBV29-1	TRBJ2-7	-	-	CSARGLAMNEQYF	TGCAGCGCTAGGGGCCTAGCGATGAACGAGCAGTACTTC
TRBV30	TRBJ2-3	few	TRBD1	CAWRGTGGIDTQYF	TGTGCCTGGAGAGGGACAGGGGGCATAGATACGCAGTATTTT
TRBV30	TRBJ1-1	-	-	CAWSVRGRRNTEAFF	TGTGCCTGGAGTGTACGAGGGAGGAGGAACACTGAAGCTTTCTTT
TRBV23-1	TRBJ1-3	few	-	CASTRQFSGNTIYF	TGCGCCAGCACTCGACAGTTCTCTGGAAACACCATATATTTT
TRBV19	TRBJ2-6	-	-	CASSIEGSLGGGANVLTF	TGTGCCAGTAGTATAGAGGGATCCCTGGGAGGAGGGGCCAACGTCCTGACTTTC
TRBV23-1	TRBJ1-1	many	-	CATNTTLYRDTEAFF	TGCGCCACCAATACCACCCTCTACCGGGACACTGAAGCTTTCTTT
TRBV6-6	TRBJ2-1	-	-	CASSADSNEQFF	TGTGCCAGCAGTGCGGACAGCAATGAGCAGTTCTTC
TRBV4-1	TRBJ1-1	-	-	CASSLGVKVAAFF	TGCGCCAGCAGCCTAGGGGTGAAGGTCGCAGCTTTCTTT
TRBV5-1	TRBJ2-1	few	TRBD2	CASSLWTSGENEQFF	TGCGCCAGCAGCTTGTGGACTAGCGGAGAAAATGAGCAGTTCTTC
TRBV30	TRBJ2-1	-	TRBD2	CAWKELAGERGNEQFF	TGTGCCTGGAAGGAACTAGCGGGAGAGCGAGGGAATGAGCAGTTCTTC
TRBV25-1	TRBJ2-1	once	-	CASSGGHRAYNEQFF	TGTGCCAGCAGTGGAGGTCACAGGGCATACAATGAGCAGTTCTTC
TRBV7-2	TRBJ2-2	few	TRBD2	CASSPGTSGSGELFF	TGTGCCAGCAGCCCTGGGACTAGCGGTTCCGGGGAGCTGTTTTTT
TRBV6-5	TRBJ1-1	-	TRBD1	CASSSPQGAPNTEAFF	TGTGCCAGCAGTTCGCCACAGGGGGCGCCGAACACTGAAGCTTTCTTT
TRBV4-1	TRBJ2-7	few	-	CASSPIGGQGVYEQYF	TGCGCCAGCAGCCCTATTGGGGGGCAGGGGGTCTACGAGCAGTACTTC
TRBV6-5	TRBJ2-3	few	-	CASRPYGADTQYF	TGTGCCAGCAGACCCTATGGGGCAGATACGCAGTATTTT
TRBV7-3	TRBJ2-2	few	-	CASSPGLGSGELFF	TGTGCCAGCAGCCCAGGTTTGGGATCCGGGGAGCTGTTTTTT
TRBV7-6	TRBJ1-6	-	-	CASSSDGTASPLHF	TGTGCCAGCAGCTCGGATGGGACGGCGTCACCCCTCCACTTT
TRBV5-1	TRBJ2-1	-	-	CASRLTSVSYNEQFF	TGCGCCAGCAGACTGACTAGTGTTTCTTACAATGAGCAGTTCTTC
TRBV5-1	TRBJ1-2	-	TRBD1	CASSLIGTGRDGYTF	TGCGCCAGCAGCTTGATCGGGACAGGTCGGGATGGCTACACCTTC
TRBV30	TRBJ2-3	-	-	CAWSVGYGTDTQYF	TGTGCCTGGAGTGTAGGGTATGGCACAGATACGCAGTATTTT
TRBV7-9	TRBJ2-7	few	-	CASSLESVREQYF	TGTGCCAGCAGCTTAGAATCTGTGCGGGAGCAGTACTTC
TRBV30	TRBJ1-2	-	-	CAWSQGVGNYGYTF	TGTGCCTGGAGTCAAGGGGTTGGCAACTATGGCTACACCTTC
TRBV9	TRBJ2-5	once	TRBD2	CASSPGLAGKETQYF	TGTGCCAGCAGCCCCGGACTAGCGGGGAAAGAGACCCAGTACTTC
TRBV29-1	TRBJ2-1	-	TRBD2	CSVRTSGRGGEQFF	TGCAGCGTTCGGACTAGCGGGAGGGGCGGTGAGCAGTTCTTC
TRBV7-3	TRBJ2-5	few	TRBD2	CASSRTSGKGWETQYF	TGTGCCAGCAGCCGGACTAGCGGGAAAGGATGGGAGACCCAGTACTTC
TRBV29-1	TRBJ1-1	-	-	CSVESLLTNTEAFF	TGCAGCGTTGAATCTTTACTTACGAACACTGAAGCTTTCTTT
TRBV4-2	TRBJ2-1	-	TRBD2	CASSQRTSPQFF	TGTGCCAGCAGCCAGAGGACTAGTCCGCAGTTCTTC
TRBV7-9	TRBJ1-3	few	-	CANRAPPSGNTIYF	TGTGCCAACCGAGCACCGCCCTCTGGAAACACCATATATTTT
TRBV6-5	TRBJ1-1	-	-	CASSYSITGNEAFF	TGTGCCAGCAGTTACTCGATTACGGGTAATGAAGCTTTCTTT
TRBV4-1	TRBJ2-3	-	TRBD1	CASSQRPDRVEDTQYF	TGCGCCAGCAGCCAACGACCGGACAGGGTAGAAGATACGCAGTATTTT
TRBV7-6	TRBJ2-7	-	TRBD2	CASSQGLAGYEQYF	TGTGCCAGCAGCCAGGGACTAGCGGGTTACGAGCAGTACTTC
TRBV9	TRBJ1-1	few	-	CASGDGRQGNTEAFF	TGTGCCAGCGGAGACGGACGTCAGGGGAACACTGAAGCTTTCTTT
TRBV6-4	TRBJ2-3	-	TRBD2	CASSESGGPTDTQYF	TGTGCCAGCAGTGAAAGCGGGGGACCCACAGATACGCAGTATTTT
TRBV11-2	TRBJ2-3	few	-	CASSPRQGSTDTQYF	TGTGCCAGCAGCCCTAGGCAGGGGAGCACAGATACGCAGTATTTT
TRBV13	TRBJ2-3	once	TRBD2	CASSASGLQWDTQYF	TGTGCCAGCAGCGCGTCGGGACTACAGTGGGATACGCAGTATTTT
TRBV6-6	TRBJ2-5	-	-	CASSYPTDGETQYF	TGTGCCAGCAGTTACCCGACCGATGGAGAGACCCAGTACTTC
TRBV30	TRBJ2-7	-	-	CAWSRPGGYEQYF	TGTGCCTGGAGTCGGCCCGGAGGCTACGAGCAGTACTTC
TRBV27	TRBJ2-3	once	-	CASTPRPSTDTQYF	TGTGCCAGCACCCCCCGCCCTAGCACAGATACGCAGTATTTT
TRBV5-8	TRBJ2-5	-	TRBD1	CASNIAQGAEKTQYF	TGTGCCAGCAACATCGCACAGGGGGCCGAGAAGACCCAGTACTTC
TRBV11-3	TRBJ1-2	-	-	CASSSDGYGYTF	TGTGCCAGCAGCTCGGACGGGTATGGCTACACCTTC
TRBV4-1	TRBJ1-5	few	TRBD1	CASSQLGGGQGNQPQHF	TGCGCCAGCAGCCAGCTGGGTGGGGGACAGGGGAATCAGCCCCAGCATTTT
TRBV6-1	TRBJ2-3	-	-	CASREILSSTDTQYF	TGTGCCAGCAGGGAGATACTATCTAGCACAGATACGCAGTATTTT
TRBV10-3	TRBJ2-3	-	TRBD2	CAISSLASGGPFTDTQYF	TGTGCCATCTCTTCCCTGGCTAGCGGGGGCCCCTTCACAGATACGCAGTATTTT
TRBV6-1	TRBJ2-1	few	TRBD2	CASRLGLANEQFF	TGTGCCAGCAGACTGGGACTAGCGAATGAGCAGTTCTTC
TRBV13	TRBJ2-7	-	-	CASSQTGTPSYEQYF	TGTGCCAGCAGTCAAACAGGGACCCCATCTTACGAGCAGTACTTC
TRBV4-1	TRBJ1-1	-	-	CASSQRVFLGNTEAFF	TGCGCCAGCAGCCAGCGTGTCTTCCTGGGGAACACTGAAGCTTTCTTT
TRBV12-5	TRBJ2-7	many	TRBD1	CAIRKDRQIYEQYF	TGTGCTATTCGAAAGGACAGGCAAATCTACGAGCAGTACTTC
TRBV2	TRBJ1-3	-	-	CASSAQGTGNTIYF	TGTGCCAGCAGTGCACAGGGTACCGGAAACACCATATATTTT
TRBV6-5	TRBJ2-7	-	TRBD1	CASTADRAGYEQYF	TGTGCCAGCACCGCGGACAGGGCGGGCTACGAGCAGTACTTC
TRBV7-2	TRBJ2-3	-	TRBD2	CASSYRSGTSGRGTDTQYF	TGTGCCAGCAGCTACCGATCCGGGACTAGCGGGAGGGGCACAGATACGCAGTATTTT